This TCR beta chain was observed in a study of cytomegalovirus exposure and HLA in healthy donors. About the study: Across some 400 genotyped donors, approximately 81% landed in the Caucasian-associated ancestry cluster.

The primer mix had 60 Vbeta and 13 Jbeta primers. Sequenced by immunoSEQ multiplex PCR; TCRdb stores in-frame clones only, minus some. The sample lists about 120,000 clones, over 65% occurring once. This clone was seen more than once but under ten times. Germline CDR1 is SGHDN and CDR2 is FVKESK. The trim removed 0 bases at V and 5 bases at J, leaving 9 bases unmatched. This CDR3 is built from 17 residues. This receptor was taken from a woman aged 40 to 50 in good health and CMV-seropositive. The specimen was PBMCs. V is TRBV14 and J is TRBJ2-1, with TRBD1 matching over 8 bases. CDR3 in DNA: TGTGCCAGCAGCCAAGACCGGAAGGACAGGGTCAACAATGAGCAGTTCTTC. Amino acid sequence: CASSQDRKDRVNNEQFF.